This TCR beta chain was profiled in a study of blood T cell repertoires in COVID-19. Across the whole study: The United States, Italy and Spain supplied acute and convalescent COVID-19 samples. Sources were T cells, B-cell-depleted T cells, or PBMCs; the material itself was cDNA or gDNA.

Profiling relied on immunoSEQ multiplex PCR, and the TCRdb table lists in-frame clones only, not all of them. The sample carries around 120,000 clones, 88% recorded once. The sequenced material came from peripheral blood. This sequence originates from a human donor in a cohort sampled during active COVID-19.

CDR3 coding DNA: TGCAGCGTCACGAGGGGAGGGACAGGGTCGAATGAGCAGTTCTTC. It specifies CSVTRGGTGSNEQFF. This sequence joins TRBV29-1 and TRBJ2-1, with 9 bases that match TRBD1. V was clipped by 6 bases and J by 7 bases; unmatched bases: 13. Germline CDR1 is SQVTM and CDR2 is ANQGSEA. The CDR3 consists of 15 residues.